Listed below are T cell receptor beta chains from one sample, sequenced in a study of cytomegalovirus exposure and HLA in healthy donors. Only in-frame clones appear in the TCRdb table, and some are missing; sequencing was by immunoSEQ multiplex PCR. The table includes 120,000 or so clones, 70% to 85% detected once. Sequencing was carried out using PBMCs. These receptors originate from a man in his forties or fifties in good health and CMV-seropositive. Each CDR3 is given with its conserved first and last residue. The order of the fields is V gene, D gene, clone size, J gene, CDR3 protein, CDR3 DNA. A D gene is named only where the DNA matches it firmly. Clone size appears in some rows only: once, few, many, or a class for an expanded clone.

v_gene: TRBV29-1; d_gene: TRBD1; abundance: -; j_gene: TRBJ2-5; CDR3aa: CSAPGQGGETQYF; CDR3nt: TGCAGCGCTCCGGGACAGGGGGGAGAGACCCAGTACTTC
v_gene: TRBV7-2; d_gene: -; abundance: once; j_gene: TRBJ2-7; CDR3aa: CASSFRGPYEQYF; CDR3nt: TGTGCCAGCAGCTTCAGGGGCCCCTACGAGCAGTACTTC
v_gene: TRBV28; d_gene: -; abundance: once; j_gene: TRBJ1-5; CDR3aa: CASGQGNQPQHF; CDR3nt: TGTGCCAGCGGCCAAGGCAATCAGCCCCAGCATTTT
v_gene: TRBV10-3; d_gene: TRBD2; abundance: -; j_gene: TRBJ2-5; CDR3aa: CASHGGASGEETQYF; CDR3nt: TGTGCCTCCCACGGGGGGGCTAGCGGGGAGGAGACCCAGTACTTC
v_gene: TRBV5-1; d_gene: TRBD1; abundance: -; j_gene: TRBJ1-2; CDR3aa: CASSSTGTGDFGYTF; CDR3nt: TGCGCCAGCAGTTCTACCGGGACAGGGGATTTTGGCTACACCTTC
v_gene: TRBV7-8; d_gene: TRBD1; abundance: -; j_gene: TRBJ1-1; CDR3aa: CASSLVRGTEAMNTEAFF; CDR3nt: TGTGCCAGCAGCTTGGTTCGTGGGACAGAAGCAATGAACACTGAAGCTTTCTTT
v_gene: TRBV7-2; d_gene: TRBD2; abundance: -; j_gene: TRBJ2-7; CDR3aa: CASSPLGAGGSYEQYF; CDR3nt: TGTGCCAGCAGCCCCCTTGGAGCGGGGGGCTCCTACGAGCAGTACTTC
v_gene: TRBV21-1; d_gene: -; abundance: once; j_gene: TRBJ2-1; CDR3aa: CASSKDSPSLFF; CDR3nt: TGTGCCAGCAGCAAAGACAGTCCCTCCCTGTTCTTC
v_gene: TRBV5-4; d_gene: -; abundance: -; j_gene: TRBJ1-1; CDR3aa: CASSLDLGHHLAFF; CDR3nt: TGTGCCAGCAGCTTGGACTTGGGACACCATTTAGCTTTCTTT
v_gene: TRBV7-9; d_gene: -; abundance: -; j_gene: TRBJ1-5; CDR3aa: CASSLGRGDISNQPQHF; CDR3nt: TGTGCCAGCAGCTTAGGGAGGGGAGACATTAGCAATCAGCCCCAGCATTTT
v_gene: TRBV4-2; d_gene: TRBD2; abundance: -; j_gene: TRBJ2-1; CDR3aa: CASSQDRLAGSSYNEQFF; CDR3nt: TGTGCCAGCAGCCAAGATAGGCTAGCGGGGAGCTCCTACAATGAGCAGTTCTTC
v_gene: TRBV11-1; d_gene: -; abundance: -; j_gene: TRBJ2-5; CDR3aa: CASRSFGGTQYF; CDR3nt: TGTGCCAGCAGGTCCTTCGGTGGGACCCAGTACTTC
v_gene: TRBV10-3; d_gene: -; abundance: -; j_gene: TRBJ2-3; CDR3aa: CAIMARGLGDTQYF; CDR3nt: TGTGCCATCATGGCGCGGGGGCTTGGAGATACGCAGTATTTT
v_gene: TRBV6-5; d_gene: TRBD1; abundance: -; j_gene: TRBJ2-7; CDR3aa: CASIGQGRYEQYF; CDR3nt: TGTGCCAGCATAGGACAGGGGAGATACGAGCAGTACTTC
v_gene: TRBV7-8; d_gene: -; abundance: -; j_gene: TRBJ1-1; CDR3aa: CASSLGTITEAFF; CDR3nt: TGTGCCAGCAGCTTAGGGACAATTACTGAAGCTTTCTTT
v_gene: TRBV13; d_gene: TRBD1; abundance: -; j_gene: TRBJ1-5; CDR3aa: CASSLEGAGQHF; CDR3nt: TGTGCCAGCAGCTTAGAGGGGGCGGGCCAGCATTTT
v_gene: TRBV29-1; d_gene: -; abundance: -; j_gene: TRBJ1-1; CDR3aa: CSVDTGYTEAFF; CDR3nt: TGCAGCGTAGATACAGGTTACACTGAAGCTTTCTTT
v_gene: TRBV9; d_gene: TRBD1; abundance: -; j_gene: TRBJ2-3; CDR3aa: CASTRGGGSTDTQYF; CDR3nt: TGTGCCAGCACCAGAGGGGGCGGGAGCACAGATACGCAGTATTTT
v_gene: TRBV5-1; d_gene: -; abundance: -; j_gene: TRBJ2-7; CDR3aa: CASSLRGTGIGEQYF; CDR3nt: TGCGCCAGCAGCTTACGGGGAACGGGGATAGGCGAGCAGTACTTC
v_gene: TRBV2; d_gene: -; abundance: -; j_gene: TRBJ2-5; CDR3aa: CASSEALLQRETQYF; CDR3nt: TGTGCCAGCAGTGAAGCGCTTCTGCAGAGGGAGACCCAGTACTTC
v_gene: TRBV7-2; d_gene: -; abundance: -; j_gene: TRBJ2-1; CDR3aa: CASSASGNSYNEQFF; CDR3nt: TGTGCCAGCAGCGCCTCCGGGAACTCCTACAATGAGCAGTTCTTC
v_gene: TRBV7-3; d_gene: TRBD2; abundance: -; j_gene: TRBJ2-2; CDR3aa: CASSRIGGSGSSGELFF; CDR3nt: TGTGCCAGCAGCCGCATTGGGGGTAGCGGGAGTAGCGGGGAGCTGTTTTTT
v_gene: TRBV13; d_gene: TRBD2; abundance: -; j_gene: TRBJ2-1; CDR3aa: CASSLPRTSLFF; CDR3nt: TGTGCCAGCAGCTTACCCCGGACTAGTTTATTCTTC
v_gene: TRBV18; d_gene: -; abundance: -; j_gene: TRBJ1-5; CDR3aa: CASPIPPVSNQPQHF; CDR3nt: TGTGCCAGCCCGATCCCCCCAGTTAGCAATCAGCCCCAGCATTTT